This T cell receptor beta chain was retrieved from a study of cytomegalovirus exposure and HLA in healthy donors. Study-level findings and limits: Judged likely to be a sequencing artifact was a cluster of highly shared sequence variants. Among TCR sequences, most were rare, though some public TCRs appeared in many donors.

Regarding this clone: What it binds is unknown.

The germline V gene encodes CDR1 SGHRS and CDR2 YFSETQ. The CDR3 loop spans 15 amino acids. V shed 7 bases and J shed 0 bases, with 11 bases lying between them. Primers included in the PCR were 60 Vbeta and 13 Jbeta primers. Repertoires were generated with immunoSEQ multiplex PCR, while TCRdb's copy carries only in-frame clones and drops some. The table shows under 200,000 clones, with almost 85% occurring only once. The origin of this receptor is a woman in her forties or fifties in good health and CMV-seronegative. The chain has TRBV5-1 and TRBJ2-6; D remains unclear. What was sequenced was PBMCs. The DNA of the CDR3 is TGCGCCAGCCTTTCAGGTCTCTCTGGGGCCAACGTCCTGACTTTC. Its protein is CASLSGLSGANVLTF.